This T cell receptor (beta chain) was recorded in a study of cytomegalovirus exposure and HLA in healthy donors. Study observations and caveats: Using the classifier, cytomegalovirus status was reportedly diagnosed with high specificity and sensitivity. Cytomegalovirus-associated TCR beta chains were listed, numbering more than 150. A previous analysis found most TCR beta V segments productive roughly 87% or roughly 30% of the time. V segments that were indistinguishable, TRBV6-2 and TRBV6-3 among them, were omitted from analysis.

In the PCR, 60 Vbeta and 13 Jbeta primers were used. The protocol was immunoSEQ multiplex PCR, while the TCRdb copy is restricted to in-frame clones and leaves out a portion. This repertoire shows fewer than 200,000 clones, 80% found once; its top ten account for 5.7%. About this clone itself: The antigen is not known. Other DNA sequences of this sample code for an identical CDR3.

Germline-derived CDR1 and CDR2 are MNHEY and SVGAGI. V was clipped by 6 bases and J by 2 bases; unmatched bases: 4. The CDR3 sequence is 13 residues long. The sample was PBMCs. The receptor's source is a man aged 40-49 years in good health and CMV-seronegative. The chain employs TRBV6-5 and TRBJ2-7; 7 bases are a match to TRBD1. The chain's CDR3 is CASSRDRTYEQYF. As DNA, the CDR3 is TGTGCCAGCAGCAGGGACAGAACCTACGAGCAGTACTTC.